This entry lists 24 T cell receptor beta chains sequenced from one sample in a study of OX40 agonist ivuxolimab in advanced cancers. Libraries were built with the immunoSEQ multiplex PCR assay. TCRdb obtained this table from immuneACCESS and retained in-frame rearrangements with V and J assigned. These tables miss some clones; where compared with another copy, unresolved V genes account for less than half of the shortfall, and the remainder is unexplained. The sample has about 70,000 clones on record, roughly 80% of them singletons. The ten largest clones add up to 1.1% of the sample. The source material was CD4+ or CD8+ T cells sorted from blood, sampled in a trial of the OX40 agonist ivuxolimab. The receptor source for this set is an adult with an advanced solid tumor such as melanoma, head and neck, liver or kidney cancer.

This chain uses TRBV10-3 with TRBJ1-5; TRBD1 is a possible D gene (5 bases). Germline V gene lookup returns CDR1 ENHRY and CDR2 SYGVKD. V lost 11 bases, J lost 0 bases, and 11 bases lay in between. This CDR3 comprises 13 residues. The CDR3 region is CASRGDSNQPQHF. DNA of the CDR3: TGTGCCTCCCGGGGGGATAGCAATCAGCCCCAGCATTTT.

The chain joins TRBV7-6 to TRBJ2-1, with 13 bases fitting TRBD2. V lost 5 bases to trimming and J lost 8 bases; unmatched junction nucleotides: 6. The CDR3 contains 15 residues. Germline V CDR1 and CDR2: SGHVS, FNYEAQ. The CDR3 spells CASSPTSGGDHEQFF. DNA of the CDR3: TGTGCCAGCAGCCCCACTAGCGGGGGGGATCATGAGCAGTTCTTC.

The gene calls are TRBV2 and TRBJ2-1; 7 bases are shared with TRBD2. This CDR3 contains 16 residues. V was pared by 0 bases and J by 0 bases, with 2 bases of the junction left unmatched. In germline, CDR1 is SNHLY, CDR2 FYNNEI. The CDR3 loop reads CASSEAGGSSYNEQFF. The CDR3 coding sequence is TGTGCCAGCAGTGAAGCGGGGGGGAGCTCCTACAATGAGCAGTTCTTC.

The table lists this clone with a count of one. The chain couples TRBV7-2 to TRBJ2-3; 9 bases fit TRBD2. Germline V gene data show CDR1 as SGHTA and CDR2 as FQGNSA. CDR3 length: 17 amino acids. V was pared by 4 bases and J by 4 bases, with 12 bases of the junction left unmatched. The CDR3 bases are TGTGCCAGCAGCTACCCCGGGTTAGCGGGGGTCCCAGATACGCAGTATTTT. Protein: CASSYPGLAGVPDTQYF.

This clone was seen a handful of times. V gene TRBV5-1 combines with J gene TRBJ1-6; 7 bases align to TRBD1. Germline CDR1 is SGHRS and CDR2 is YFSETQ. This CDR3 has 15 residues. Trimming removed 4 bases from V and 5 bases from J; junction bases left unmatched: 6. The DNA for the CDR3 is TGCGCCAGCAGCCCGGGGACAGCAGATAATTCACCCCTCCACTTT. Its translation is CASSPGTADNSPLHF.

This clone was detected only a few times. This chain joins TRBV6-6 and TRBJ2-2; the D is unclear. The CDR3 spans 14 residues. Germline CDR1 is MNHNY and CDR2 is SVGAGI (reference sequence). Deletions cut 5 bases from V and 0 bases from J, with 7 bases between. The CDR3 DNA is TGTGCCAGCAGTCGCCTCACGAACACCGGGGAGCTGTTTTTT. It translates to CASSRLTNTGELFF.

This clone was seen just once. The chain is built from TRBV7-6 and TRBJ2-3, with TRBD2 matching 8 bases. Germline trimming cut 5 bases from V and 0 bases from J; bases unmatched to any gene: 10. Germline V lookup: CDR1 SGHVS, CDR2 FNYEAQ. The CDR3 runs 17 residues. CDR3 loop: CASSPRPGGASTDTQYF. The CDR3 DNA reads TGTGCCAGCAGCCCCCGGCCGGGGGGGGCTAGCACAGATACGCAGTATTTT. The whole variable domain, filled in from reference TRBV7-6 and TRBJ2-3, reads GAGVSQSPRYKVTKRGQDVALRCDPISGHVSLYWYRQALGQGPEFLTYFNYEAQQDKSGLPNDRFSAERPEGSISTLTIQRTEQRDSAMYRCASSPRPGGASTDTQYFGPGTRLTVL.

This chain connects TRBV6-5 to TRBJ1-2; possible D gene TRBD1, 6 bases. The V end lost 4 bases, the J end lost 6 bases, and 18 bases lay between the germline ends. Looked up from germline, CDR1 is MNHEY and CDR2 is SVGAGI. The CDR3 sequence is 15 residues long. The DNA of the CDR3 is TGTGCCAGCAGTTTTCTCCCGGACAGAGTCGATGGCTACACCTTC. Residues: CASSFLPDRVDGYTF.

The chain has TRBV15 and TRBJ1-2; D is perhaps TRBD1 (6 bases). Trimming left V 3 bases short and J 4 bases short, with 18 bases between. CDR3 length equals 16 residues. Germline V gives CDR1 LNHNV, CDR2 YYDKDF (reference sequence). The CDR3 DNA follows: TGTGCCACCAGCAGGCTCAGGGGACCGGGGGGCTATGGCTACACCTTC. It is translated as CATSRLRGPGGYGYTF. The full variable domain, in which reference TRBV15 and TRBJ1-2 provide the parts outside the CDR3, is DAMVIQNPRYQVTQFGKPVTLSCSQTLNHNVMYWYQQKSSQAPKLLFHYYDKDFNNEADTPDNFQSRRPNTSFCFLDIRSPGLGDTAMYLCATSRLRGPGGYGYTFGSGTRLTVV.

The chain has TRBV5-1 and TRBJ1-4; the D is unclear. Germline V gene sequence: CDR1 SGHRS, CDR2 YFSETQ. Trimming took 5 bases from V and 7 from J, leaving 9 bases between them. The CDR3 is made up of 12 amino acids. CDR3 region: CASREGSEKLFF. In DNA form, the CDR3 reads TGCGCCAGCAGGGAGGGAAGTGAAAAACTGTTTTTT.

The CDR3 sequence is CATSRVTGMNTEAFF. The DNA of the CDR3 is TGTGCCACCAGCAGAGTGACAGGGATGAACACTGAAGCTTTCTTT. The chain carries TRBV15 and TRBJ1-1; 7 nucleotides line up with TRBD1. Trimming at V came to 1 base and at J to 0 bases, leaving 2 bases not matched to a gene. Germline-derived CDR1 and CDR2 are LNHNV and YYDKDF (reference sequence). The CDR3 covers 15 residues.

This clone showed up just once. J is TRBJ2-7 and V is TRBV27, with unresolved D. CDR3 size: 15 residues. The V and J ends lost 10 bases and 1 base respectively, with 20 bases between them. Germline V CDR1 and CDR2: MNHEY, SMNVEV (reference sequence). The CDR3 is CATATGTTTSYEQYF. The CDR3 region has the DNA TGTGCCACTGCCACGGGTACCACGACATCCTACGAGCAGTACTTC.

This clone was seen only a few times. This chain joins TRBV6-1 and TRBJ2-5, with 12 bases that match TRBD2. The CDR3 has 15 residues. V gave up 2 bases and J gave up 2 bases; unmatched junction bases: 0. CDR1 is MNHNS and CDR2 is SASEGT in the germline V gene. Here the CDR3 reads CASSELAGGQETQYF. CDR3 in DNA: TGTGCCAGCAGTGAACTAGCGGGGGGGCAAGAGACCCAGTACTTC.

J is TRBJ1-1 and V is TRBV18; D call uncertain. Per the germline V gene, CDR1 is KGHSH and CDR2 is LQKENI. Trimming removed 3 bases at V and 1 base at J, with 9 bases between. The CDR3 spans 14 residues. The CDR3 spells CASSPAHSNTEAFF. For the CDR3, the DNA is TGTGCCAGCTCACCCGCCCATTCGAACACTGAAGCTTTCTTT. The full variable domain, with the rest looked up from reference TRBV18 and TRBJ1-1, is NAGVMQNPRHLVRRRGQEARLRCSPMKGHSHVYWYRQLPEEGLKFMVYLQKENIIDESGMPKERFSAEFPKEGPSILRIQQVVRGDSAAYFCASSPAHSNTEAFFGQGTRLTVV.

The sample holds a few counts of this clone. This chain connects TRBV5-4 to TRBJ1-6; D is uncertain. Trimming cost V 3 bases and J 9 bases, with 16 bases left between them. This CDR3 has 15 amino acids. Germline V gene data show CDR1 as SGHNT and CDR2 as YYREEE (reference sequence). As DNA, the CDR3 is TGTGCCAGCAGCTCCGACGGTAGAAGCAGTTCACCCCTCCACTTT. The encoded protein is CASSSDGRSSSPLHF. The full variable domain, with the rest looked up from reference TRBV5-4 and TRBJ1-6, is ETGVTQSPTHLIKTRGQQVTLRCSSQSGHNTVSWYQQALGQGPQFIFQYYREEENGRGNFPPRFSGLQFPNYSSELNVNALELDDSALYLCASSSDGRSSSPLHFGNGTRLTVT.

This clone has only one observation. This chain links TRBV11-2 with TRBJ2-7; D is uncertain. The CDR3 spans 13 residues. Germline CDR1 is SGHAT and CDR2 is FQNNGV. With 4 bases removed from V and 6 bases from J, the gap between germline ends came to 13 bases. Written as DNA, the CDR3 is TGTGCCAGCAGCTCCGTAGGAATGAGCGAGCAGTACTTC. As protein: CASSSVGMSEQYF.

The rearrangement joins TRBV5-1 to TRBJ1-1, with 11 nucleotides matching TRBD1. CDR3 length: 18 residues. Per germline, CDR1 SGHRS and CDR2 YFSETQ. V was pared by 1 base and J by 5 bases, with 13 bases of the junction left unmatched. The CDR3 region has the DNA TGCGCCAGCAGCTTGACCGGGACAGGGGGTTTGGTAGGGACTGAAGCTTTCTTT. Its translation: CASSLTGTGGLVGTEAFF.

This clone was counted between two and nine times. The chain uses TRBV7-7 and TRBJ2-3; 8 bases match TRBD2. CDR3 length: 14 residues. Germline CDR1 is SSHAT and CDR2 is FNYEAQ (reference sequence). V lost 3 bases and J lost 5; bases outside the gene matches: 4. The CDR3 loop is CASSLVGGGDTQYF. The CDR3 region has the DNA TGTGCCAGCAGCTTGGTCGGGGGGGGAGATACGCAGTATTTT. Using reference TRBV7-7 and TRBJ2-3 for the parts outside the CDR3, the full variable domain is GAGVSQSPRYKVTKRGQDVTLRCDPISSHATLYWYQQALGQGPEFLTYFNYEAQPDKSGLPSDRFSAERPEGSISTLTIQRTEQRDSAMYRCASSLVGGGDTQYFGPGTRLTVL.

The J gene is TRBJ2-3, the V gene TRBV18, with 13 bases matching TRBD2. CDR3 length: 16 amino acids. Trimming cost V 6 bases and J 3 bases; bases outside gene matches: 6. The V gene's germline CDR1 is KGHSH and CDR2 LQKENI. CDR3 nucleotides: TGTGCCAGCTCCCTGAGGACTAGCGGGGGAACAGATACGCAGTATTTT. Protein: CASSLRTSGGTDTQYF.

V usage is TRBV5-1 and J usage is TRBJ2-7; 7 bases fit TRBD1. Trimming took 0 bases from V and 12 from J; bases not matched to a gene: 6. The CDR3 has 12 amino acids. CDR1 and CDR2 from the germline V gene are SGHRS and YFSETQ. CDR3 amino acids: CASSLGDRGVYF. The CDR3 DNA sequence: TGCGCCAGCAGCTTGGGGGACAGAGGGGTGTACTTC.

The J gene is TRBJ2-7, the V gene TRBV19; D unclear. V was shortened by 9 bases and J by 1 base, with 13 bases between the two germline ends. CDR1 and CDR2 (germline): LNHDA, SQIVND (reference sequence). The CDR3 totals 13 residues. CDR3 in DNA: TGTGCCAGCTCCCCCCTGGTATCCTACGAGCAGTACTTC. Its protein product is CASSPLVSYEQYF.

V gene TRBV18 combines with J gene TRBJ2-5; no definite D call. V was clipped by 0 bases and J by 2 bases, with 10 bases between them. This CDR3 has 15 residues. Germline V CDR1 and CDR2: KGHSH, LQKENI. The CDR3, as DNA: TGTGCCAGCTCACCACCCTGGGTCAGACAAGAGACCCAGTACTTC. It yields the protein CASSPPWVRQETQYF.

This chain links TRBV6-1 with TRBJ1-1; D not certain. Germline V gene lookup returns CDR1 MNHNS and CDR2 SASEGT. V dropped 4 bases and J dropped 3 bases, with 6 bases sitting between them. CDR3 length: 12 amino acids. CDR3 DNA sequence: TGTGCCAGCAGTGGCCGGGACACTGAAGCTTTCTTT. This translates into CASSGRDTEAFF.

This chain connects TRBV19 to TRBJ2-1; TRBD2 might be the D (6 bases). This CDR3 is 15 amino acids long. Trimming took off 3 bases at V and 5 bases at J, with 14 bases between the two ends. Germline V CDR1 and CDR2: LNHDA, SQIVND (reference sequence). CDR3 protein: CASSIGQGLNNEQFF. In DNA form, the CDR3 reads TGTGCCAGTAGTATCGGGCAGGGACTCAACAATGAGCAGTTCTTC.